Described below is a single T cell receptor (beta chain) sequence and its context. Its antigen is as yet unknown. This record belongs to a study of identical twins' blood T cells. Notes on the study in general: Each donor's most abundant TCRbeta clonotypes shared more CDR3 sequences with her twin than unrelated donors. V gene usage reportedly matched far better within twin pairs than unrelated donors.

Libraries were made from RNA as TCR cDNA, using a modified protocol. Each TCR cDNA library carried sample-specific barcodes on both ends. Using its own MiXCR run on the 5' RACE reads, TCRdb lists one record per CDR3 protein. This sample has hundreds of thousands of distinct CDR3 sequences, with roughly 30% found just once. This CDR3 region has 13 residues. V gave up 7 bases and J gave up 5 bases; unmatched junction bases: 7. The V gene is TRBV12-3 or TRBV12-4, the J gene TRBJ1-1, with 7 bases identical to TRBD1. Sequenced input: PBMCs. This receptor was obtained from a woman aged 18 to 55 in good health. CDR3 DNA sequence: TGTGCCAGCACCCGGGACAGTGGAACTGAAGCTTTCTTT. Translation: CASTRDSGTEAFF.